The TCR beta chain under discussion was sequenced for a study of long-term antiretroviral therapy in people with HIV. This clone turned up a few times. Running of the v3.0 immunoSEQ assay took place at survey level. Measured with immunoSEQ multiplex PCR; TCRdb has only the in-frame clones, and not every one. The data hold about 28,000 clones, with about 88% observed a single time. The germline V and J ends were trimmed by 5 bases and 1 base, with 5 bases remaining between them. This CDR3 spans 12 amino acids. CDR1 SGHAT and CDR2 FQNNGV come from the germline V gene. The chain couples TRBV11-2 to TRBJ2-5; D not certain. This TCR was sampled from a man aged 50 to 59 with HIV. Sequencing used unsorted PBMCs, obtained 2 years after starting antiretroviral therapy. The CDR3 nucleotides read TGTGCCAGCAGCGCCCTCCAAGAGACCCAGTACTTC. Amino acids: CASSALQETQYF.